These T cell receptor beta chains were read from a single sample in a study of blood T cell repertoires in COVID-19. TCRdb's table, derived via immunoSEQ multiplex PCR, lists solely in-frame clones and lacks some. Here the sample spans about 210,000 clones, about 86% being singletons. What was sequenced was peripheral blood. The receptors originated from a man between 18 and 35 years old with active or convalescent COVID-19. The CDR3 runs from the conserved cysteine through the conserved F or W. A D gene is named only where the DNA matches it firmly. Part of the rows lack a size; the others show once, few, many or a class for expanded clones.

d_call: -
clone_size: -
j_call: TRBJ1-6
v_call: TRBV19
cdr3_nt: TGTGCCAGCGCCGACAGTTTTAATTCACCCCTCCACTTT
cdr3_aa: CASADSFNSPLHF

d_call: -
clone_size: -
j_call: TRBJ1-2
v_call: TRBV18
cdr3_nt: TGTGCCAGCTCACTCACGGAGGGCCCCGATGGCTACACCTTC
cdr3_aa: CASSLTEGPDGYTF

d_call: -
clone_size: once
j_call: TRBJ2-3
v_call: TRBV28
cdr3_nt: TGTGCCAGCAGTTTTGCAGGGCGCACAGATACGCAGTATTTT
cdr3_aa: CASSFAGRTDTQYF

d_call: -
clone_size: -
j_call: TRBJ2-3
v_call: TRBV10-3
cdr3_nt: TGTGCCATCTGGAGTCCCGATAAGAAATTCACAGATACGCAGTATTTT
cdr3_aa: CAIWSPDKKFTDTQYF

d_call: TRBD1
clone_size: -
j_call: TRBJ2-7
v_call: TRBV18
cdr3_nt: TGTGCCAGCTCACCAAGGAGGACAGGGGAGGGAGATCAGTACTTC
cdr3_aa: CASSPRRTGEGDQYF

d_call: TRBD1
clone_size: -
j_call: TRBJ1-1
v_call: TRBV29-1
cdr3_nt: TGCAGCGTTGATTCGACAGGGGGCAAGGGCACTGAAGCTTTCTTT
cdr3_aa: CSVDSTGGKGTEAFF

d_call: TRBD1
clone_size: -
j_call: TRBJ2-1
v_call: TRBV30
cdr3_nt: TGTGCCTGGAGTGCGACAGGGTCGCTGCAGGATGAGCAGTTCTTC
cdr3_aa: CAWSATGSLQDEQFF

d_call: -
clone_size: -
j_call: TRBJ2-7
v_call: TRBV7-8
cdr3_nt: TGTGCCAGCAGCTTAGCGGGAGCGGATGAGCAGTACTTC
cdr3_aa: CASSLAGADEQYF

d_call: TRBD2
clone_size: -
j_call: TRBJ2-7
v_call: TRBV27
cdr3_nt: TGTGCCAGCAGTCCCCCGGGGCTAGCGGGAGGGTACGAGCAGTACTTC
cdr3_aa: CASSPPGLAGGYEQYF

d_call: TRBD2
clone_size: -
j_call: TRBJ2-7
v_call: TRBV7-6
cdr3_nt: TGTGCCAGCAGCACTGGACTAGCGGGAGGTTCAGGGACCTACGAGCAGTACTTC
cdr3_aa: CASSTGLAGGSGTYEQYF

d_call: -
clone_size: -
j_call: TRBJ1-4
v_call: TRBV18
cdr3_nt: TGTGCCAGCTCACCTCGCGGTTCTAATGAAAAACTGTTTTTT
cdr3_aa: CASSPRGSNEKLFF

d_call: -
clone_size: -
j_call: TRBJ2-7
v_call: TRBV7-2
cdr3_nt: TGTGCCAGCAGCCTGAGATACAGGGTGGGAGTCTACGAGCAGTACTTC
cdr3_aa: CASSLRYRVGVYEQYF

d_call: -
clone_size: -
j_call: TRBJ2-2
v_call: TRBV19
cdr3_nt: TGTGCCAGTAGTATCCGTCAGGGTGGCGGCGGGGAGCTGTTTTTT
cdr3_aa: CASSIRQGGGGELFF

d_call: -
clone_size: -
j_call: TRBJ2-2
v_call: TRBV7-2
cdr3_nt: TGTGCCAGCAGCCCCAGCCTGTTGGGGGGAGCCACCGGGGAGCTGTTTTTT
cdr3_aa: CASSPSLLGGATGELFF

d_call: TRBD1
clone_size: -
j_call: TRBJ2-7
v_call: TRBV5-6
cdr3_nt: TGTGCCAGCAGCTTGTTGGGTCAGGGGGCGCCCTACGAGCAGTACTTC
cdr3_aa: CASSLLGQGAPYEQYF

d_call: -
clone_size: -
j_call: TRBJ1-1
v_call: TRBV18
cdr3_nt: TGTGCCAGCTCACCAGTTACGTCGGGTCGCAAGAACACTGAAGCTTTCTTT
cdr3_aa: CASSPVTSGRKNTEAFF

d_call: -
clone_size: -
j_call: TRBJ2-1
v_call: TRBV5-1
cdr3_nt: TGCGCCAGCAGCTTGGGGCAGGGCTACAATGAGCAGTTCTTC
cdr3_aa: CASSLGQGYNEQFF

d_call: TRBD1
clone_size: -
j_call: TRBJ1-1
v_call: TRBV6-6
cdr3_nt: TGTGCCAGCAGTCAACCCCGGACAGGGACGGACACTGAAGCTTTCTTT
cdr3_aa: CASSQPRTGTDTEAFF

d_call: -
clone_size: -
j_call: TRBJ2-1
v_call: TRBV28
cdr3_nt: TGTGCCAGCAGTCAGACAGGCCGGCAGTTCTTC
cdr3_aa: CASSQTGRQFF

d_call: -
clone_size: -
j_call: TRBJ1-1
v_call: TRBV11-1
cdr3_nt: TGTGCCAGCAGCTTAGGAATCAGGGCGAACACTGAAGCTTTCTTT
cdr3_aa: CASSLGIRANTEAFF

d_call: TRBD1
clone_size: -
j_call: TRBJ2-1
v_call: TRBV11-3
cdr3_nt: TGTGCCAGCAGCCGGGGACAGGGCCCCTACAATGAGCAGTTCTTC
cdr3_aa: CASSRGQGPYNEQFF

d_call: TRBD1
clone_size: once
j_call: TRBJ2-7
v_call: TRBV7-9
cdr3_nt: TGTGCCAGCAGCAGGACAGGGGTCGAGCAGTACTTC
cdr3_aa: CASSRTGVEQYF

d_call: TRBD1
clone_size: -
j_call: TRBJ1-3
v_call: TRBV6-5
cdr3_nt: TGTGCCAGCAGTCGGACAGGATCGGGAAACACCATATATTTT
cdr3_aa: CASSRTGSGNTIYF

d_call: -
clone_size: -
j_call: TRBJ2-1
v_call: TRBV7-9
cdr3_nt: TGTGCCAGCAGCAGAAGGACAAATCAATACAATGAGCAGTTCTTC
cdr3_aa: CASSRRTNQYNEQFF

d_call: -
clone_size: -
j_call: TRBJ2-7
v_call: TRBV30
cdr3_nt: TGTGCCTGGAGAGGGAACAGGGACGAGCAGTACTTC
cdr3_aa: CAWRGNRDEQYF

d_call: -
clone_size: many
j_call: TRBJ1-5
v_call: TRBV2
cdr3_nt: TGTGCCAGCAGTGAAAAGTATGGCAGCAATCAGCCCCAGCATTTT
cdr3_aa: CASSEKYGSNQPQHF

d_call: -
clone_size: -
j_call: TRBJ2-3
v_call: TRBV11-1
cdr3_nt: TGTGCCAGCAGCTTAGGAGGAAGTCCAGATACGCAGTATTTT
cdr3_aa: CASSLGGSPDTQYF

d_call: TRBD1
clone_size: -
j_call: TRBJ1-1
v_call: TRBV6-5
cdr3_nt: TGTGCCAGCAGTTACTCGACAGTGGGACAGGGGGGAGCTTTCTTT
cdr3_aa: CASSYSTVGQGGAFF

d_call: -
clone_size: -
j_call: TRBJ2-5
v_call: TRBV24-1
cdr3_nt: TGTGCCACCAGTGATGCGGGGGCTGGGGAGACCCAGTACTTC
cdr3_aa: CATSDAGAGETQYF

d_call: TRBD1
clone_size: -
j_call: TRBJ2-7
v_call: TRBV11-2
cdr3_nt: TGTGCCAGCAGCTTATCTGACAGGGGGCAACTGGTCGAGCAGTACTTC
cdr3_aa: CASSLSDRGQLVEQYF

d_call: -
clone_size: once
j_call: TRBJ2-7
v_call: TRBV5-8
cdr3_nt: TGTGCCAGCAGCTTGGAATCCGGGGGTCACGAGCAGTACTTC
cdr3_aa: CASSLESGGHEQYF